Below, one T cell receptor (beta chain) is given with its context. Authors' methods: Nucleated cell counts were estimated from reference gene primer amplification. The assay was immunoSEQ multiplex PCR, and TCRdb's table has in-frame clones only and misses some. That table gives V, J and clone size, and the DNA gave D and trimming. Here the sample spans a few hundred thousand clones, around 87% being singletons. The data belong to a study of blood T cell repertoires in COVID-19. As for the study in general: The study drew acute and convalescent COVID-19 samples from the United States, Italy and Spain. Sources were T cells, B-cell-depleted T cells, or PBMCs; the material itself was cDNA or gDNA.

CDR1 is SGHRS, CDR2 YFSETQ, per germline. Trimming shortened V by 0 bases and J by 0 bases, and 18 bases separated the two germline ends. This CDR3 has 18 residues. This chain connects TRBV5-1 to TRBJ1-2; perhaps TRBD1 as D (6 bases). Sequenced material: peripheral blood. This sequence originates from a man aged 55-75 years with acute or convalescent COVID-19. The CDR3 nucleotides are TGCGCCAGCAGCTTGGCCAGGTCAGGGGTCATGACTAACTATGGCTACACCTTC. Encoded protein: CASSLARSGVMTNYGYTF.